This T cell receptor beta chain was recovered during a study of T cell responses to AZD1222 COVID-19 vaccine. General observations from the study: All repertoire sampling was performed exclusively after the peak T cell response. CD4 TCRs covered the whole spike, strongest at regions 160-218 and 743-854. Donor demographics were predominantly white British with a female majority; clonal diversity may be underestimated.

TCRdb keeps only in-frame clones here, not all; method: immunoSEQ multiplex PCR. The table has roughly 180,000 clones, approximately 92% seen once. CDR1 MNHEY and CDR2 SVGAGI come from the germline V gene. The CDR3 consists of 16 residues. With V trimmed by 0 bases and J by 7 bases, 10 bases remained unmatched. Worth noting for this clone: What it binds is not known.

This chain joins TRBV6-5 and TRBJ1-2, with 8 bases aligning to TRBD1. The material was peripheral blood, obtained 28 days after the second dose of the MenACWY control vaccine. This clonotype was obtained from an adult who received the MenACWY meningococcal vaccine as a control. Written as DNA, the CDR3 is TGTGCCAGCAGTTACTCGGTAGGACAGGGAGGAGCTGGCTACACCTTC. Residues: CASSYSVGQGGAGYTF.